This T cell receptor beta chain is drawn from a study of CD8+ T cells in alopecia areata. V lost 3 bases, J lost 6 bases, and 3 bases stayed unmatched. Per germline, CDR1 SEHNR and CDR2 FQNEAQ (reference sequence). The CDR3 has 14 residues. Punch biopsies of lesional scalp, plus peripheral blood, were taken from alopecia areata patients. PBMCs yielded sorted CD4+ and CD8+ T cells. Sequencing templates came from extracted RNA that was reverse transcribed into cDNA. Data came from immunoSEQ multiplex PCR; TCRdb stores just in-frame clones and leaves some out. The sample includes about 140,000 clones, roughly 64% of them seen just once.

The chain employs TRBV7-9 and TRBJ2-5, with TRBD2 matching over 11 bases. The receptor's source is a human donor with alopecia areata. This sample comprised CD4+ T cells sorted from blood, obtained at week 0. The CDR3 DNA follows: TGTGCCAGCAGCTTCCTAGCGGGGGGTAAGACCCAGTACTTC. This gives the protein CASSFLAGGKTQYF.